A single sample is the source of the 9 T cell receptor beta chains below, sequenced in a study of blood T cell repertoires in COVID-19. Some clones are missing from TCRdb's copy, which holds only in-frame ones; the method was immunoSEQ multiplex PCR. The sample has roughly 180,000 clones; approximately 87% are singletons. The sample consisted of PBMCs or T cells enriched from blood (not recorded which). The origin of the receptors is a woman aged 50 to 60 who had recovered from COVID-19.

This rearrangement joins TRBV28 to TRBJ1-5; D unclear. Trimming shortened V by 6 bases and J by 2 bases, and 5 bases separated the two germline ends. Germline V gene data show CDR1 as MDHEN and CDR2 as SYDVKM. The CDR3 extends over 12 amino acids. The CDR3 sequence is CASRQGNQPQHF. For the CDR3, the DNA is TGTGCCAGCAGGCAGGGCAATCAGCCCCAGCATTTT.

This clone was detected once. V usage is TRBV3-1 (or the pseudogene TRBV3-2) and J usage is TRBJ1-1, with TRBD1 identical over 10 bases. This CDR3 contains 16 residues. V lost 0 bases to trimming and J lost 3 bases; unmatched junction nucleotides: 4. Germline CDR1 reads LGHDT; CDR2 reads YNNKEL (reference sequence). CDR3 residues: CASSQDGTGADTEAFF. The CDR3 DNA is TGTGCCAGCAGCCAAGATGGGACAGGGGCGGACACTGAAGCTTTCTTT.

This clone was observed a single time. This chain connects TRBV7-6 to TRBJ2-2; 9 bases map to TRBD1. The V gene end was trimmed by 6 bases and the J gene end by 5 bases; junction bases not matched to a gene: 7. This CDR3 contains 15 residues. Per germline, CDR1 SGHVS and CDR2 FNYEAQ. The CDR3 sequence is CASRSGQGATGELFF. Here the CDR3 DNA reads TGTGCCAGCAGATCGGGACAGGGTGCTACCGGGGAGCTGTTTTTT.

The rearrangement uses TRBV5-1 and TRBJ1-4, with D possibly TRBD1 on 5 matching bases. Germline CDR1 SGHRS, CDR2 YFSETQ. V was clipped by 4 bases and J by 4 bases, with 11 bases between them. The CDR3 loop spans 14 amino acids. DNA for the CDR3: TGCGCCAGCAGCATGGGGCAGGGTAATGAAAAACTGTTTTTT. Residues: CASSMGQGNEKLFF.

A few counts support this clone. The chain uses TRBV9 and TRBJ2-2; a possible D gene is TRBD2 (5 bases). The germline V gene has CDR1 SGDLS and CDR2 YYNGEE. Trimming shortened V by 3 bases and J by 5 bases, and 11 bases separated the two germline ends. This CDR3 spans 14 amino acids. CDR3 residues: CASSADSGTGELFF. In DNA, the CDR3 is TGTGCCAGCAGCGCCGACTCGGGGACCGGGGAGCTGTTTTTT. The full variable domain, completed using reference TRBV9 and TRBJ2-2, is DSGVTQTPKHLITATGQRVTLRCSPRSGDLSVYWYQQSLDQGLQFLIQYYNGEERAKGNILERFSAQQFPDLHSELNLSSLELGDSALYFCASSADSGTGELFFGEGSRLTVL.

This chain uses TRBV11-2 with TRBJ2-2, with 7 bases lining up with TRBD1. V lost 3 bases and J lost 4; bases outside the gene matches: 8. The CDR3 loop spans 16 amino acids. The germline V gene has CDR1 SGHAT and CDR2 FQNNGV. CDR3 sequence: CASSFSQGVGTGELFF. The CDR3, as DNA: TGTGCCAGCAGCTTTTCGCAGGGGGTAGGCACCGGGGAGCTGTTTTTT.

The chain links TRBV30 to TRBJ2-1, with D possibly being TRBD1 (5 bases). There are 13 residues in the CDR3. The germline V and J ends were trimmed by 0 bases and 5 bases, with 8 bases remaining between them. CDR1 and CDR2 from the germline V gene are GTSNPN and SVGIG (reference sequence). The CDR3 DNA sequence: TGTGCCTGGAGTGTGTCCAGGGACAATGAGCAGTTCTTC. It specifies CAWSVSRDNEQFF.

The V and J genes are TRBV15 and TRBJ1-6; TRBD1 might be the D (5 bases). The germline CDR1 and CDR2 sequences are LNHNV and YYDKDF (reference sequence). V dropped 0 bases and J dropped 10 bases, with 7 bases sitting between them. This CDR3 has 13 residues. The chain's CDR3 is CATSRDRASPLHF. The CDR3 DNA sequence: TGTGCCACCAGCAGAGACAGGGCCTCACCCCTCCACTTT.

V gene TRBV7-3 combines with J gene TRBJ2-2; no clear D. Germline lookup yields CDR1 SGHTA and CDR2 FQGTGA. The V end was cut by 5 bases, the J end by 5 bases, with 6 bases between. CDR3 length equals 12 residues. Written as DNA, the CDR3 is TGTGCCAGCAGCCCCGGGACCGGGGAGCTGTTTTTT. Translation: CASSPGTGELFF.